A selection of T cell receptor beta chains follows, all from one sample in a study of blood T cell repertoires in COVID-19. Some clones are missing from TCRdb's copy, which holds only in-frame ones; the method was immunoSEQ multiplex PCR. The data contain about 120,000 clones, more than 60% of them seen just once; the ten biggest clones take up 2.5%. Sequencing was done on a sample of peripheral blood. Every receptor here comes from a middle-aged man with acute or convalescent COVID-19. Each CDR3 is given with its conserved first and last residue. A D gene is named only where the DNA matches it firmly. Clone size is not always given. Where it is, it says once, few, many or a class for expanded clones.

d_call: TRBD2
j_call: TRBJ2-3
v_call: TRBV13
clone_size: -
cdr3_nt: TGTGCCAGCAGCCTCCCGGGGGACTCTAGCGGGGGCACAGATACGCAGTATTTT
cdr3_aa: CASSLPGDSSGGTDTQYF

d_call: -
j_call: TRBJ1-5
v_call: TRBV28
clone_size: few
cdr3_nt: TGTGCCAGCAGCCGACAGGTCGACAATCAGCCCCAGCATTTT
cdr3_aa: CASSRQVDNQPQHF

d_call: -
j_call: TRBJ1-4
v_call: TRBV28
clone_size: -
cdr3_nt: TGTGCCAGCAGCAACAGGGTCTCTAAGGAAAAACTGTTTTTT
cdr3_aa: CASSNRVSKEKLFF

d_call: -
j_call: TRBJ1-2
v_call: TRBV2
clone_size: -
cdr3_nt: TGTGCCAGCAGTGATCCCCAGATTAGTACAGGGTCGGGCTATGGCTACACCTTC
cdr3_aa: CASSDPQISTGSGYGYTF

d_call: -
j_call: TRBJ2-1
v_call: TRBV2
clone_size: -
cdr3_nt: TGTGCCAGCAGTGAATCGGAGCTGTCCTACAATGAGCAGTTCTTC
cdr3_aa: CASSESELSYNEQFF

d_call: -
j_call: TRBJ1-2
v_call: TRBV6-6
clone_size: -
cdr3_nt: TGTGCCAGCAGTTACTCTTTGTCCCCGGTTAGTGGTGGCTACACCTTC
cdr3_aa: CASSYSLSPVSGGYTF

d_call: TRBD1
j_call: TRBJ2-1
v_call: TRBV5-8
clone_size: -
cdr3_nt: TGTGCCAGCAGCTTGGGACAGGGTCCGGTAGGTGAGCAGTTCTTC
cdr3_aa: CASSLGQGPVGEQFF

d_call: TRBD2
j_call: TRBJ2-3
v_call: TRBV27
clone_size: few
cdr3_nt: TGTGCCAGTACTGAGCGGGGGGGCCACACAGATACGCAGTATTTT
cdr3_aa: CASTERGGHTDTQYF

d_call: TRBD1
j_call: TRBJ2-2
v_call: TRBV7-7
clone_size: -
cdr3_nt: TGTGCCAGCAGCCCGACAGGGGGCGGCACCGGGGAGCTGTTTTTT
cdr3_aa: CASSPTGGGTGELFF

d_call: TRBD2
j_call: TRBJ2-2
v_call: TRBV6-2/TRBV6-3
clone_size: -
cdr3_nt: TGTGCCAGCAGTTATGCGGGAAGCGGGAGGAAGGTCACCGGGGAGCTGTTTTTT
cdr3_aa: CASSYAGSGRKVTGELFF

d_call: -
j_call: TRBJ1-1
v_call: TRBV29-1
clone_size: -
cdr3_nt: TGCAGCGTTCTGGGGGGGGGCACTGAAGCTTTCTTT
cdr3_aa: CSVLGGGTEAFF

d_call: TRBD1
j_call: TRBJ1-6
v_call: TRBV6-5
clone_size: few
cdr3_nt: TGTGCCAGCAGTCGACAGGGGGATTCACCCCTCCACTTT
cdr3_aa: CASSRQGDSPLHF

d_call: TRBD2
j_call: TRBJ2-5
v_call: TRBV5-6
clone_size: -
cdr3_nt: TGTGCCAGCAGATCCGGACTAGCGGGAGAACGGGGGGAGACCCAGTACTTC
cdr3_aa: CASRSGLAGERGETQYF

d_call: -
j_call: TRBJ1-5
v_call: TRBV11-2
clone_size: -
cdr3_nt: TGTGCCAGCAGCTTAGAGGCAGGCGCAGGGCCCCAGCATTTT
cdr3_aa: CASSLEAGAGPQHF

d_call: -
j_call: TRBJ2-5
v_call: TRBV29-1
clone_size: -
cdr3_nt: TGCAGCGTTGTCCCCGCTAGCCGCGCTCAAGAGACCCAGTACTTC
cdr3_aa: CSVVPASRAQETQYF

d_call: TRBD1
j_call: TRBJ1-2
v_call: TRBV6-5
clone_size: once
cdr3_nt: TGTGCCAGCACCCATGGGGGACAGAACTATGGCTACACCTTC
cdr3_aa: CASTHGGQNYGYTF

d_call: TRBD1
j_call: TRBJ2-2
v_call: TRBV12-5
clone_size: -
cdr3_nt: TGTGCTAGTGGACCTACAGGGGTAAAGGCCACCGGGGAGCTGTTTTTT
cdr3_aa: CASGPTGVKATGELFF

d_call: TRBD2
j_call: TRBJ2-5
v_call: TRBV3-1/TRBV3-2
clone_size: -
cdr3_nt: TGTGCCAGCAGCTCTACAAACCCCGGACTAGCTGCAGAGACCCAGTACTTC
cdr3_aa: CASSSTNPGLAAETQYF

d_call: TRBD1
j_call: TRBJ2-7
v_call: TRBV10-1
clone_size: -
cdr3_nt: TGCGCCAGCAGTGATCGCAGGGGGCTCGAGCAGTACTTC
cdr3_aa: CASSDRRGLEQYF

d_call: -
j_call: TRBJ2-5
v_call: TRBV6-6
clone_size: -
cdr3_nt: TGTGCCAGCAGTTACTCGGGCAGGGGTGTGGAGACCCAGTACTTC
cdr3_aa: CASSYSGRGVETQYF

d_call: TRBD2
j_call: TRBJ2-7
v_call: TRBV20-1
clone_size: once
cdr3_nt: TGCAGTGCTGATATCGGACTAGCACAGTACTTC
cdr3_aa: CSADIGLAQYF

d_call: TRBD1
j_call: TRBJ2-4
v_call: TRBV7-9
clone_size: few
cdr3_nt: TGTGCCAGCAGCCCGCCGAGACAGGGGGGCAGAAACATTCAGTACTTC
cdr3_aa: CASSPPRQGGRNIQYF

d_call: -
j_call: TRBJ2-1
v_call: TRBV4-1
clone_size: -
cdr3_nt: TGCGCCAGCAGCCAAGAGCAGCGTTCATCCTACAATGAGCAGTTCTTC
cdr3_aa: CASSQEQRSSYNEQFF

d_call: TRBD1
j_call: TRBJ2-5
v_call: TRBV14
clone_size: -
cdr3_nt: TGTGCCAGCAGCCTTGGCAGGGGGCGGGACGACTTAACCGGGGAGACCCAGTACTTC
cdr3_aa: CASSLGRGRDDLTGETQYF

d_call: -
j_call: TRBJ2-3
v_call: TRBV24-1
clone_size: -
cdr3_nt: TGTGCCACCAGTGCCCTCGGGGCAGATACGCAGTATTTT
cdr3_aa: CATSALGADTQYF

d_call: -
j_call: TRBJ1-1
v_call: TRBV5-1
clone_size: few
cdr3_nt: TGCGCCAGCAGCTGGGCCGGGACTCCGAACACTGAAGCTTTCTTT
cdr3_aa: CASSWAGTPNTEAFF

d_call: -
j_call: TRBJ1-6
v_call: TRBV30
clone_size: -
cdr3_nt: TGTGCCTGGACCGGGGGGAATTCACCCCTCCACTTT
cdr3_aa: CAWTGGNSPLHF

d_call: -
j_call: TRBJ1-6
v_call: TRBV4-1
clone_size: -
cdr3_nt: TGCGCCAGCAGCCAAGGGCGGGGGTCCTCCTATAATTCACCCCTCCACTTT
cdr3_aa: CASSQGRGSSYNSPLHF

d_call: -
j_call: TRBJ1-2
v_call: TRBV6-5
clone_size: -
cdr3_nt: TGTGCCAGCAGTTACCGGCAGGGGTATGGCTACACCTTC
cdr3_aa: CASSYRQGYGYTF

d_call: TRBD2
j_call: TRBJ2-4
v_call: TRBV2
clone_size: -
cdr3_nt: TGTGCCACCTCGGGAGGGGCCAAAAACATTCAGTACTTC
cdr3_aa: CATSGGAKNIQYF

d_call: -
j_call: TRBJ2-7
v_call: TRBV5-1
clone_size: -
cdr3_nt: TGCGCCAGCAGCCCTGGGCCGGCAGGGTTGGAACACGAGCAGTACTTC
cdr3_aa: CASSPGPAGLEHEQYF

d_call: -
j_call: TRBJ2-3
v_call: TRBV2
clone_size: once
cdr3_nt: TGTGCCAGCAGTGGAGGCCCCCGTCCCCAGTATTTT
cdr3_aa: CASSGGPRPQYF

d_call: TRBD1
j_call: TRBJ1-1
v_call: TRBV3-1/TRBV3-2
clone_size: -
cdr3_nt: TGTGCCAGCAGCCTTCGGACAGGCACTGAAGCTTTCTTT
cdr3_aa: CASSLRTGTEAFF

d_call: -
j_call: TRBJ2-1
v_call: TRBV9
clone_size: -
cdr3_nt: TGTGCCAGCAGCCCGCGGGACCGCTCCTACAATGAGCAGTTCTTC
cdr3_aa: CASSPRDRSYNEQFF

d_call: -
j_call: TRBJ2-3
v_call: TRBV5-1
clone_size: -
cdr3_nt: TGCGCCAGCAGCTCGCGGGGCGTGGGTCCAGATACGCAGTATTTT
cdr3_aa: CASSSRGVGPDTQYF

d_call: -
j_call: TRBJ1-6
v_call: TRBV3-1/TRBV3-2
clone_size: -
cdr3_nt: TGTGCCAGCAGCCAAGGGCCCAGGGGAAATTCACCCCTCCACTTT
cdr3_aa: CASSQGPRGNSPLHF

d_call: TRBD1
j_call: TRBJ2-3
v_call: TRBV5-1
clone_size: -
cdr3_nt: TGCGCCAGCAGCTTGGTAGGGGACAGTAGCACAGATACGCAGTATTTT
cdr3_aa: CASSLVGDSSTDTQYF

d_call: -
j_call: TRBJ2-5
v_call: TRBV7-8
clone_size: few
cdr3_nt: TGTGCCAGCAGCTTGGCCGCGGGCAGGGGTAGAGAGACCCAGTACTTC
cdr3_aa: CASSLAAGRGRETQYF

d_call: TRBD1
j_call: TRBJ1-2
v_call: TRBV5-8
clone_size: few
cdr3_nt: TGTGCCGGGGGACAGCTAAATAACTATGGCTACACCTTC
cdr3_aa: CAGGQLNNYGYTF

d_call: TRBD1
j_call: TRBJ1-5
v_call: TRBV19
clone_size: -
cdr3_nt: TGTGCCAGTAGTACAGGGACAGGGTTGATCGATCAGCCCCAGCATTTT
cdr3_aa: CASSTGTGLIDQPQHF

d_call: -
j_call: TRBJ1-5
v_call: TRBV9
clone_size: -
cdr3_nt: TGTGCCAGCAGCGTCGATGGGGGCGGCAATCAGCCCCAGCATTTT
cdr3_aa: CASSVDGGGNQPQHF

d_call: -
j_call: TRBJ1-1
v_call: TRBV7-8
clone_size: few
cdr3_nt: TGTGCCAGCCGAACGGGGGTGATGAACACTGAAGCTTTCTTT
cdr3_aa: CASRTGVMNTEAFF

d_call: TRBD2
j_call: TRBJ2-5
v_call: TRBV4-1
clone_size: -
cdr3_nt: TGCGCCAGCAGCCAAGTTATAGCGGGTGACCAAGAGACCCAGTACTTC
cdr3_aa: CASSQVIAGDQETQYF

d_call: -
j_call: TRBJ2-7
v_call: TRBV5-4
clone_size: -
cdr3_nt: TGTGCCAGCAGCTTCGGGGGTTTAGGCGAGCAGTACTTC
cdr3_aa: CASSFGGLGEQYF

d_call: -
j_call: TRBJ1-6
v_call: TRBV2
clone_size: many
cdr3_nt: TGTGCCAGCAGGCAGGACACTTCTTCACCCCTCCACTTT
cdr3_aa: CASRQDTSSPLHF

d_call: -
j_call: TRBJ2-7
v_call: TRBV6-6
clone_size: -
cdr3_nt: TGTGCCAGCACCAGGGGGGAGCACGAGCAGTACTTC
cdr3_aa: CASTRGEHEQYF

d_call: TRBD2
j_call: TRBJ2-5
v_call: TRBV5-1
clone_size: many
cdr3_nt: TGCGCCAGCAGCTTGGGACAGGGACTAGCGGGAGAAGAGACCCAGTACTTC
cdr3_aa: CASSLGQGLAGEETQYF

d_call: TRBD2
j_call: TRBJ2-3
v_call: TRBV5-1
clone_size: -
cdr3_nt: TGCGCCAGCATGGAGGCAGCGGGAAGGGACACGCAGTATTTT
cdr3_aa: CASMEAAGRDTQYF

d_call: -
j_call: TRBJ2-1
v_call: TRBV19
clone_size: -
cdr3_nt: TGTGCCAGTAGTGAAGTGACTTTGTACAATGAGCAGTTCTTC
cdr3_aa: CASSEVTLYNEQFF

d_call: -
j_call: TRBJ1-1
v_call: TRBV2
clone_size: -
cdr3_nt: TGTGCCAGCAGTGAAGTGCCAGGGACTGAAGCCTTCTTT
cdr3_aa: CASSEVPGTEAFF

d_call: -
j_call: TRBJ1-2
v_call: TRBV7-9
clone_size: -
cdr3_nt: TGTGCCAGCAGCTTAGCGGACGGAGGAGGCTCCCTGTTCTATGGCTACACCTTC
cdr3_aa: CASSLADGGGSLFYGYTF

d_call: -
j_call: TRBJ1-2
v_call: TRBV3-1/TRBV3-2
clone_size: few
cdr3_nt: TGTGCCAGCAGCCAAGGTCTAATCGGTAGTTATGGCTACACCTTC
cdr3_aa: CASSQGLIGSYGYTF

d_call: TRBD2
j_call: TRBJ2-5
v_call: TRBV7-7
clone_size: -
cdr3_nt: TGTGCCAGCAGCTTAGGGGACACTAGCGGGGGTCCCCAAGAGACCCAGTACTTC
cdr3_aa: CASSLGDTSGGPQETQYF

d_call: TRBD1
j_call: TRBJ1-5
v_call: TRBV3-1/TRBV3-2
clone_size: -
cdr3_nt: TGTGCCAGCAGCGAAGGGACAGGGGGCAGCAATCAGCCCCAGCATTTT
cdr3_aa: CASSEGTGGSNQPQHF